This T cell receptor beta chain was identified during a study of T cell repertoires in cytomegalovirus infection (dated by TCRdb to between 2018 and 2021). A note on the overall study: Donor HLA type was relevant to the analysis, as public TCR beta signatures indicated carriage of CMV infection together with the matching HLA type. General study outcomes and caveats: The ex vivo response was dominated by HLA-C-restricted CMV-specific TCR beta clonotypes, which also provided the single most frequent clonotype in two of eight donors. Cumulative frequency of public TCR beta family members discriminated carriers of CMV infection plus the relevant HLA type in this cohort and an independent approximately 370-donor cohort.

The sequencer was an Illumina HiSeq 1500. TCRdb passed the public sequencing reads through fastp at Q25 and MiXCR, retaining productive beta sequences. Identical CDR3 proteins give one entry, which carries the most common genes and DNA. This sample lists about 740,000 distinct CDR3 sequences; 35% were detected once. The ten biggest clones cover around 2.8% of the sample. Here V drops 5 bases and J drops 8 bases, and the junction holds 9 bases not matched to any gene. Reading the germline V gene gives CDR1 MNHEY and CDR2 SVGAGI. 16 amino acids form the CDR3, both terminal residues included. CDR3 DNA only is kept here, 48 bases in frame from base 1. To note about this clonotype: Its antigen has not been determined. This likely comes from a read error, as the CDR3 has no conserved phenylalanine or tryptophan at its end.

The receptor was isolated from a human donor in good health (CMV status not recorded). Some clones in this sample may be carry-over from other donors' samples. Material: PBMCs. The V and J genes are TRBV6-5 and TRBJ2-1; 13 central bases correspond to TRBD2. The CDR3 protein sequence reads: CASSTLTSGRIYEQFL. The base sequence is TGTGCCAGCAGTACCTTGACTAGCGGGAGGATATATGAGCAGTTCTTA.